Presented here are 26 T cell receptor beta chains from one specimen sequenced in a study of T-cell memory formation after mild COVID-19. TCRdb called the 5' RACE reads again in MiXCR, with one record for every CDR3 protein. The sample shows around 200,000 distinct CDR3 sequences, about 10% of them seen only once. Sequencing input: PBMCs or a T cell subset sorted from them (not recorded which). Source of these receptors: a man younger than 35 who had mild COVID-19 (a few samples of this study predate the infection). Cell type and time point are not known.

This clonotype was counted between two and nine times. J is TRBJ1-6 and V is TRBV7-8, with D unclear. CDR3 length: 12 residues. Germline CDR1 SGHVS, CDR2 FQNEAQ. V was clipped by 5 bases and J by 10 bases, with 9 bases between them. CDR3: CASSPRASPLHF. Here the CDR3 DNA reads TGTGCCAGCAGCCCTCGGGCCTCACCCCTCCACTTT.

The rearrangement joins TRBV11-2 to TRBJ1-4, with D uncertain. Germline V CDR1 and CDR2: SGHAT, FQNNGV. The length of the CDR3 is 19 residues. Trimming cost V 4 bases and J 0 bases, with 21 bases left between them. CDR3 DNA: TGTGCCAGCAGCTCGCTATCCCCGAGACACCTTGCAACTAATGAAAAACTGTTTTTT. This sequence encodes CASSSLSPRHLATNEKLFF.

V and J are TRBV4-3 and TRBJ2-7; 10 bases are a match to TRBD1. Looked up from germline, CDR1 is LGHNA and CDR2 is YSLEER. The CDR3 contains 17 residues. The ends lost 0 bases at V and 2 bases at J; junction bases unmatched: 7. The CDR3 DNA reads as TGCGCCAGCAGCCAAGATTGGGGGACAGGGGAACCCTACGAGCAGTACTTC. Its translation: CASSQDWGTGEPYEQYF.

This clonotype has only a few counts. The chain recombines TRBV2 with TRBJ2-5; D gene ambiguous. This CDR3 has 15 residues. V was pared by 4 bases and J by 2 bases, with 14 bases between. CDR1 is SNHLY and CDR2 is FYNNEI in the germline V gene. CDR3: CASSAEQPPQETQYF. The CDR3 DNA follows: TGTGCCAGCAGTGCTGAACAGCCCCCGCAAGAGACCCAGTACTTC.

In its sample, this clonotype was seen a few times. V and J are TRBV5-1 and TRBJ2-2, with D possibly matching TRBD2 (6 bases). Per the germline V gene, CDR1 is SGHRS and CDR2 is YFSETQ. CDR3 size: 15 residues. V lost 0 bases and J lost 6, with 12 bases in between. The chain's CDR3 is CASSLVKGGAGELFF. The CDR3 DNA follows: TGCGCCAGCAGCTTGGTAAAGGGAGGTGCCGGGGAGCTGTTTTTT.

The DNA of the CDR3 is TGTGCCAGTAGTCCTGGGACGTTCAAAGAGACCCAGTACTTC. Protein product: CASSPGTFKETQYF. The chain has TRBV19 and TRBJ2-5, with D tentatively TRBD1 or TRBD2 (5 bases each). Germline V lookup: CDR1 LNHDA, CDR2 SQIVND (reference sequence). The CDR3 is 14 amino acids. V was cut by 5 bases and J by 3 bases, with 13 bases left in between.

This clonotype was seen a handful of times. The junction differs from germline at one of its ends, possibly a read error. J is TRBJ2-7 and V is TRBV12-3 or TRBV12-4; D perhaps matches TRBD1 (5 bases). CDR3 size: 15 residues. The CDR3 spells CASSLFDSPSSEQYF. CDR3 nucleotides: TGTGCCAGCAGTTTATTCGACAGCCCGTCCTCCGAGCAGTACTTC.

The chain has TRBV6-5 and TRBJ1-1, with D possibly TRBD1 on 5 matching bases. The CDR3 loop spans 12 amino acids. V was pared by 2 bases and J by 10 bases, with 11 bases between. Germline CDR1 reads MNHEY; CDR2 reads SVGAGI. The DNA of the CDR3 is TGTGCCAGCAGTTACGGACAAGGTGTAGCTTTCTTT. Protein: CASSYGQGVAFF.

This clonotype has just a few counts. This rearrangement joins TRBV6-1 to TRBJ2-1; maybe TRBD2 (5 bases). CDR1 and CDR2 (germline): MNHNS, SASEGT. This CDR3 has 14 residues. The V gene lost 6 bases and the J gene lost 3 bases, with 12 bases spanning the gap. The DNA for the CDR3 is TGTGCCAGCAGCCCTAATCGGGGCTACAATGAGCAGTTCTTC. Amino acids: CASSPNRGYNEQFF.

This clonotype was found a few times. The V gene is TRBV5-1, the J gene TRBJ2-7; D ambiguous. The V gene lost 0 bases and the J gene lost 3 bases, with 10 bases spanning the gap. Germline CDR1 is SGHRS and CDR2 is YFSETQ. The CDR3 runs to 14 residues. CDR3 nucleotides: TGCGCCAGCAGCTTGGCCTCAGGACGCTACGAGCAGTACTTC. Its protein product is CASSLASGRYEQYF.

This clonotype was seen at least ten times. The chain carries TRBV7-9 and TRBJ2-1, with TRBD1 identical over 8 bases. The CDR3 runs 13 residues. The V gene's germline CDR1 is SEHNR and CDR2 FQNEAQ (reference sequence). Unmatched junction bases numbered 2, after V lost 6 bases and J lost 4 bases. CDR3 loop: CASRGTGYNEQFF. The CDR3 DNA sequence: TGTGCCAGCAGGGGGACAGGATACAATGAGCAGTTCTTC.

The chain combines TRBV27 with TRBJ1-1; unclear D gene. Germline lookup yields CDR1 MNHEY and CDR2 SMNVEV (reference sequence). V was cut by 5 bases and J by 3 bases, with 13 bases left in between. The CDR3 contains 14 residues. CDR3: CASSVDEWDTEAFF. The DNA of the CDR3 is TGTGCCAGCAGTGTAGACGAGTGGGACACTGAAGCTTTCTTT.

The chain has TRBV3-1 and TRBJ2-1; D tentatively reads TRBD1 or TRBD2 (7 bases each). Germline V lookup: CDR1 LGHDT, CDR2 YNNKEL (reference sequence). CDR3 length equals 14 residues. Trimming removed 8 bases from V and 4 bases from J, with 15 bases in between. The CDR3 bases are TGTGCCAGCCTTGCAGGGGGGGGTTACAATGAGCAGTTCTTC. It is translated as CASLAGGGYNEQFF.

J is TRBJ1-2 and V is TRBV28, with D unresolved. CDR3 length: 12 residues. Looked up from germline, CDR1 is MDHEN and CDR2 is SYDVKM. Between the trimmed V and J ends, which lost 1 base and 3 bases, there was a span of 3 bases. This chain's CDR3 is CASSLSDYGYTF. CDR3 bases: TGTGCCAGCAGTTTATCGGACTATGGCTACACCTTC.

This clonotype was recorded a few times. The chain uses TRBV24-1 and TRBJ2-1, with no clear D. The germline gives CDR1 KGHDR, CDR2 SFDVKD. The length of the CDR3 is 13 residues. With 4 bases removed from V and 7 bases from J, the gap between germline ends came to 10 bases. CDR3 sequence (DNA): TGTGCCACCAGTGACCCGCCGCGGAATGAGCAGTTCTTC. Its translation: CATSDPPRNEQFF.

The rearrangement links TRBV12-3 or TRBV12-4 to TRBJ1-2, with D possibly being TRBD1 (5 bases). The CDR3 sequence is 15 residues long. V was trimmed by 5 bases and J by 4 bases, leaving 17 bases between them. The CDR3, as DNA: TGTGCCAGCAGTCCCTTGGGAGGGGCCCTCTATGGCTACACCTTC. The encoded protein is CASSPLGGALYGYTF.

This chain links TRBV15 with TRBJ1-5; no reliable D call. V dropped 1 base and J dropped 6 bases, with 7 bases sitting between them. In germline, CDR1 is LNHNV, CDR2 YYDKDF (reference sequence). This CDR3 has 13 amino acids. This CDR3 is CATSRAEAQPQHF. As DNA, the CDR3 is TGTGCCACCAGCAGAGCTGAGGCTCAGCCCCAGCATTTT. The variable domain in full, with the rest retrieved from reference TRBV15 and TRBJ1-5, is DAMVIQNPRYQVTQFGKPVTLSCSQTLNHNVMYWYQQKSSQAPKLLFHYYDKDFNNEADTPDNFQSRRPNTSFCFLDIRSPGLGDTAMYLCATSRAEAQPQHFGDGTRLSIL.

This clonotype was counted many times. V is TRBV7-8 and J is TRBJ2-3; the D gene is possibly TRBD2 (5 bases). Germline V CDR1 and CDR2: SGHVS, FQNEAQ. The CDR3 contains 17 residues. The V end lost 1 base, the J end lost 2 bases, and 16 bases lay between the germline ends. The DNA for the CDR3 is TGTGCCAGCAGCTTAGTCTCCGGGATCCTCATCACAGATACGCAGTATTTT. It encodes CASSLVSGILITDTQYF.

The rearrangement joins TRBV18 to TRBJ2-5; 9 bases are shared with TRBD2. Trimming took 3 bases from V and 5 from J; bases not matched to a gene: 4. CDR1 KGHSH and CDR2 LQKENI come from the germline V gene. The CDR3 length is 14 residues. DNA for the CDR3: TGTGCCAGCTCACCGCCGGGACTAGCTGAGACCCAGTACTTC. Translation: CASSPPGLAETQYF. The complete variable domain, with remaining parts taken from reference TRBV18 and TRBJ2-5, reads NAGVMQNPRHLVRRRGQEARLRCSPMKGHSHVYWYRQLPEEGLKFMVYLQKENIIDESGMPKERFSAEFPKEGPSILRIQQVVRGDSAAYFCASSPPGLAETQYFGPGTRLLVL.

This clonotype came up a few times. This rearrangement joins TRBV12-3 or TRBV12-4 to TRBJ2-7; D is unresolved. V shed 5 bases and J shed 5 bases, with 10 bases lying between them. The CDR3 sequence is 12 residues long. The chain's CDR3 is CASSPPTDEQYF. The DNA for the CDR3 is TGTGCCAGCAGTCCTCCGACGGACGAGCAGTACTTC.

This clonotype was picked up a small number of times. In nucleotides, the CDR3 is TGCAGTGGTGGAGCGGGCCAAGAGACCCAGTACTTC. This sequence encodes CSGGAGQETQYF. This chain joins TRBV20-1 and TRBJ2-5; D is possibly TRBD2 (6 bases). The germline CDR1 and CDR2 sequences are DFQATT and SNEGSKA (reference sequence). V was cut by 7 bases and J by 1 base, with 10 bases left in between. This CDR3 has 12 residues.

The chain's CDR3 is CSARRDGFYGYTF. CDR3 in DNA: TGCAGTGCTAGAAGGGACGGATTCTATGGCTACACCTTC. The V and J genes are TRBV20-1 and TRBJ1-2, with D maybe TRBD1 (5 bases). The ends were cut back, 2 bases at V and 4 bases at J, with 11 bases in the middle. The germline CDR1 and CDR2 sequences are DFQATT and SNEGSKA (reference sequence). The CDR3 loop spans 13 amino acids.

The genes are TRBV12-3 or TRBV12-4 and TRBJ2-3, with 9 bases identical to TRBD2. The CDR3 totals 15 residues. V gave up 4 bases and J gave up 2 bases; unmatched junction bases: 4. CDR3 protein: CASSSPSGATDTQYF. The CDR3 region has the DNA TGTGCCAGCAGTTCCCCTAGCGGGGCCACAGATACGCAGTATTTT.

The chain couples TRBV12-3 or TRBV12-4 to TRBJ1-6; D is uncertain. V shed 2 bases and J shed 8 bases, with 10 bases lying between them. The CDR3 sequence is 14 residues long. CDR3 coding DNA: TGTGCCAGCAGTTTATCTCGGGGTTATTCACCCCTCCACTTT. Translation gives CASSLSRGYSPLHF.

The chain joins TRBV7-9 to TRBJ2-7; D uncertain. V was trimmed by 1 base and J by 8 bases, leaving 9 bases between them. CDR3 length: 12 residues. Germline V gene lookup returns CDR1 SEHNR and CDR2 FQNEAQ (reference sequence). CDR3 in DNA: TGTGCCAGCAGCTTAGACACCGGCCAGCAGTACGTC. It encodes CASSLDTGQQYV.

V and J are TRBV5-1 and TRBJ1-4; no clear D. In germline, CDR1 is SGHRS, CDR2 YFSETQ. This CDR3 has 12 amino acids. Trimming left V 0 bases short and J 5 bases short, with 2 bases between. The CDR3 DNA sequence: TGCGCCAGCAGCTTGGAGAATGAAAAACTGTTTTTT. Residues: CASSLENEKLFF.